This T cell receptor beta chain was identified in a study of human T cells and chemical hapten exposure. Study-wide context: Patches with 0.01% DPC went on the upper back, and the tests were read at 6 days.

CDR3 length equals 16 residues. Germline V CDR1 and CDR2: SGHAT, FQNNGV. J lost 4 bases, V lost 1 base, and 9 bases had no gene match. Time point in this sample: patch test 1, 2 weeks after DPC sensitization. Specified treatment: therapeutic diphenylcyclopropenone sensitization with weekly scalp DPC. MiXCR, applied by TCRdb to the RACE reads, yields one record per CDR3 protein. Here the sample spans 380,000 or so distinct CDR3 sequences, more than 4.5% being singletons. The receptor's source is a woman aged 50 to 65 with alopecia areata. Some clones in this sample may be carry-over from other donors' samples. The genes are TRBV11-2 and TRBJ1-2; 7 bases map to TRBD1. The specimen was whole blood, collected in connection with sensitization to the hapten diphenylcyclopropenone (DPC). The CDR3 DNA reads as TGTGCCAGCAGCTTAGCCCCTACGGGACAGACCTATGGCTACACCTTC. Translating it yields CASSLAPTGQTYGYTF.